These 24 T cell receptor beta chains share one sample of origin, sequenced in a study of T cells in localized non-small cell lung cancer. The repertoire was sequenced with immunoSEQ multiplex PCR; TCRdb's copy has only in-frame clones and lacks some. The table records 2,100 or so clones, 25% to 30% of them present only once. The material was lung tumor tissue, obtained before any cancer treatment. These receptors were collected from a man aged 40-75 years with stage II lung adenocarcinoma.

This clone has only a few counts. CDR3 region: CASRGNGLAEETQYF. The CDR3 DNA sequence: TGTGCCAGCAGGGGAAATGGACTAGCGGAAGAGACCCAGTACTTC. The chain recombines TRBV2 with TRBJ2-5, with 10 bases identical to TRBD2. The V gene end was trimmed by 6 bases and the J gene end by 3 bases; junction bases not matched to a gene: 7. Germline V gene lookup returns CDR1 SNHLY and CDR2 FYNNEI. CDR3 size: 15 residues.

By its share, this clone is large. The chain employs TRBV10-3 and TRBJ1-1, with 7 bases lining up with TRBD1. CDR1 and CDR2 from the germline V gene are ENHRY and SYGVKD. This CDR3 contains 17 residues. J gave up 5 bases and V 2 bases, and 14 bases lay outside the gene matches. The CDR3 DNA sequence: TGTGCCATCAGTGAGGCCAAGGGTGAGGGGGCCCGGACTGAAGCTTTCTTT. This gives the protein CAISEAKGEGARTEAFF.

The chain carries TRBV18 and TRBJ1-5; D might be TRBD1 (5 bases). From germline, CDR1 is KGHSH and CDR2 LQKENI. V was cut by 1 base and J by 0 bases, with 10 bases left in between. CDR3 length equals 16 residues. The CDR3 DNA sequence: TGTGCCAGCTCACCACAGGACACTTATAGCAATCAGCCCCAGCATTTT. Translating it yields CASSPQDTYSNQPQHF.

V usage is TRBV11-3 and J usage is TRBJ2-5; 9 nucleotides align to TRBD2. Germline trimming cut 5 bases from V and 5 bases from J; bases unmatched to any gene: 12. Germline CDR1 SGHNT, CDR2 YENEEA. The CDR3 contains 16 residues. The CDR3 sequence is CASSQSDFSGGETQYF. In DNA form, the CDR3 reads TGTGCCAGCAGCCAATCCGATTTTAGCGGGGGCGAGACCCAGTACTTC.

Within the sample, this clone is large. The chain links TRBV6-8 to TRBJ2-3; D is perhaps TRBD1 or TRBD2 (7 bases each). The CDR3 extends over 15 amino acids. The V end was cut by 6 bases, the J end by 5 bases, with 18 bases between. Germline loops: CDR1 MNHGY, CDR2 SAAAGT. The CDR3 sequence: CASSPTGRGVDTQYF. The CDR3 DNA reads as TGTGCCAGCAGCCCGACAGGGAGGGGTGTAGATACGCAGTATTTT.

Here the CDR3 DNA reads TGTGCCAGCAGCTTTGGGGGAAACTACGAGCAGTACTTC. This sequence encodes CASSFGGNYEQYF. The gene calls are TRBV7-8 and TRBJ2-7, with D perhaps assigned TRBD1 or TRBD2 (5 bases each). From germline, CDR1 is SGHVS and CDR2 FQNEAQ. The V end was cut by 3 bases, the J end by 3 bases, with 9 bases between. The CDR3 contains 13 residues.

This chain connects TRBV19 to TRBJ2-1; D may be TRBD2 (5 bases). This CDR3 contains 11 residues. Germline V gene sequence: CDR1 LNHDA, CDR2 SQIVND (reference sequence). Trimming took 3 bases from V and 15 from J, leaving 12 bases between them. The CDR3 loop reads CASSMFGVWFF. CDR3 bases: TGTGCCAGTAGTATGTTCGGGGTATGGTTCTTC.

This clone has a handful of counts. Other DNA variants within this sample encode the same CDR3. The rearrangement uses TRBV30 and TRBJ1-1; possibly TRBD1 for D (5 bases). From germline, CDR1 is GTSNPN and CDR2 SVGIG (reference sequence). V shed 4 bases and J shed 2 bases, with 14 bases lying between them. The CDR3 runs to 14 residues. The CDR3 DNA is TGTGCCTGGAATTTGGGGCAGGTAAACACTGAAGCTTTCTTT. It encodes CAWNLGQVNTEAFF.

The genes are TRBV18 and TRBJ2-3, with TRBD2 matching 11 bases. The CDR3 has 16 amino acids. Germline CDR1 KGHSH, CDR2 LQKENI. The V gene end was trimmed by 3 bases and the J gene end by 5 bases; junction bases not matched to a gene: 7. The CDR3 region is CASSPPLAGGKDTQYF. The CDR3 nucleotides are TGTGCCAGCTCACCTCCGCTAGCGGGGGGAAAAGATACGCAGTATTTT. The full variable domain, its missing parts supplied by reference TRBV18 and TRBJ2-3, is NAGVMQNPRHLVRRRGQEARLRCSPMKGHSHVYWYRQLPEEGLKFMVYLQKENIIDESGMPKERFSAEFPKEGPSILRIQQVVRGDSAAYFCASSPPLAGGKDTQYFGPGTRLTVL.

A few counts support this clone. The chain recombines TRBV11-3 with TRBJ1-3; D is ambiguous. The CDR3 covers 14 residues. CDR1 SGHNT and CDR2 YENEEA come from the germline V gene. Trimming took off 3 bases at V and 0 bases at J, with 6 bases between the two ends. The CDR3 nucleotides are TGTGCCAGCAGCTTTGGAGCCTCTGGAAACACCATATATTTT. Translation: CASSFGASGNTIYF.

This chain links TRBV14 with TRBJ1-4, with D perhaps matching TRBD1 (5 bases). The germline V gene has CDR1 SGHDN and CDR2 FVKESK. Deletions cut 4 bases from V and 0 bases from J, with 21 bases between. The CDR3 consists of 19 residues. CDR3 nucleotides: TGTGCCAGCAGCCCCCGGGGCACCGATAATTCCGCAACTAATGAAAAACTGTTTTTT. Translated, it gives CASSPRGTDNSATNEKLFF. Variable domain in full (rest from reference TRBV14 and TRBJ1-4): EAGVTQFPSHSVIEKGQTVTLRCDPISGHDNLYWYRRVMGKEIKFLLHFVKESKQDESGMPNNRFLAERTGGTYSTLKVQPAELEDSGVYFCASSPRGTDNSATNEKLFFGSGTQLSVL.

The sample holds one count of this clone. V usage is TRBV19 and J usage is TRBJ1-3, with TRBD1 matching over 9 bases. The CDR3 contains 17 residues. Germline values: CDR1 LNHDA, CDR2 SQIVND (reference sequence). Trimming removed 5 bases from V and 4 bases from J; junction bases left unmatched: 12. CDR3 loop: CASSPYRTGASGNTIYF. In DNA, the CDR3 is TGTGCCAGTAGTCCCTACCGGACAGGGGCATCAGGAAACACCATATATTTT.

A few counts support this clone. The rearrangement joins TRBV11-3 to TRBJ2-1; 13 nucleotides line up with TRBD2. Germline V gives CDR1 SGHNT, CDR2 YENEEA. The CDR3 length is 15 residues. V dropped 5 bases and J dropped 6; count of bases not matched to a gene: 4. CDR3 sequence reads: CASSQGLAGTNEQFF. The CDR3 DNA follows: TGTGCCAGCAGCCAGGGACTAGCGGGAACCAATGAGCAGTTCTTC.

This clone was counted between two and nine times. The rearrangement links TRBV6-8 to TRBJ1-4; D remains unclear. Germline-derived CDR1 and CDR2 are MNHGY and SAAAGT. This CDR3 contains 14 residues. The ends were cut back, 6 bases at V and 4 bases at J, with 12 bases in the middle. CDR3 loop: CASSQVWGNEKLFF. Written as DNA, the CDR3 is TGTGCCAGCAGCCAGGTTTGGGGTAATGAAAAACTGTTTTTT.

By proportion, this clone is medium-sized. The chain combines TRBV4-1 with TRBJ2-5, with 14 bases that match TRBD2. Germline V gives CDR1 MGHRA, CDR2 YSYEKL. The CDR3 loop spans 20 amino acids. V shed 1 base, J shed 1 base, and the junction held 11 bases outside the gene matches. The CDR3 loop is CASSQGAPGTSGSTQETQYF. For the CDR3, the DNA is TGCGCCAGCAGCCAAGGGGCCCCCGGGACTAGCGGGAGTACCCAAGAGACCCAGTACTTC.

The chain has TRBV5-1 and TRBJ1-1; 7 nucleotides match TRBD1. V was pared by 5 bases and J by 3 bases, with 10 bases of the junction left unmatched. This CDR3 is built from 15 residues. CDR1 is SGHRS, CDR2 YFSETQ, per germline. CDR3 amino acids: CASRVIYRGYTEAFF. CDR3 in DNA: TGCGCCAGCAGGGTTATTTACAGGGGATACACTGAAGCTTTCTTT.

V usage is TRBV29-1 and J usage is TRBJ2-7, with TRBD2 matching 11 bases. The CDR3 is 17 amino acids. Trimming at V came to 1 base and at J to 3 bases, leaving 11 bases not matched to a gene. Germline V gives CDR1 SQVTM, CDR2 ANQGSEA. In DNA, the CDR3 is TGCAGCGTTGAAGGCGAACGCTCTAGCGGGAGGTTCTACGAGCAGTACTTC. It is translated as CSVEGERSSGRFYEQYF.

This chain joins TRBV11-3 and TRBJ2-3, with D unclear. V lost 6 bases, J lost 2 bases, and 12 bases lay in between. CDR3 length equals 14 residues. Per the germline V gene, CDR1 is SGHNT and CDR2 is YENEEA. DNA of the CDR3: TGTGCCAGCAGTTCGGCAGAGTACACAGATACGCAGTATTTT. It encodes CASSSAEYTDTQYF.

This sequence joins TRBV14 and TRBJ2-7, with TRBD2 as a possible D gene (5 bases). The ends were cut back, 0 bases at V and 6 bases at J, with 12 bases in the middle. This CDR3 contains 14 residues. CDR1 SGHDN and CDR2 FVKESK come from the germline V gene. The CDR3 coding sequence is TGTGCCAGCAGCCAAGAGCTCGCTAGCCTCGAGCAGTACTTC. Its translation is CASSQELASLEQYF.

The J gene is TRBJ1-3, the V gene TRBV19, with D uncertain. Germline values: CDR1 LNHDA, CDR2 SQIVND (reference sequence). V lost 3 bases and J lost 2, with 14 bases in between. The CDR3 covers 16 residues. This chain's CDR3 is CASSMSRGKTGNTIYF. DNA for the CDR3: TGTGCCAGTAGTATGTCTCGGGGTAAGACTGGAAACACCATATATTTT.

This chain uses TRBV10-1 with TRBJ2-5; D is unresolved. V dropped 2 bases and J dropped 5 bases, with 3 bases sitting between them. Per germline, CDR1 WNHNN and CDR2 SYGVQD (reference sequence). The CDR3 has 11 amino acids. DNA of the CDR3: TGCGCCAGCAGTGAGGGTGAGACCCAGTACTTC. This translates into CASSEGETQYF.

This clone was counted a few times. V is TRBV30 and J is TRBJ1-5; D ambiguous. The CDR3 totals 12 residues. Germline loops: CDR1 GTSNPN, CDR2 SVGIG (reference sequence). Deletions cut 2 bases from V and 6 bases from J, with 8 bases between. Here the CDR3 DNA reads TGTGCCTGGAGTCGAGACGGTCAGCCCCAGCATTTT. Protein sequence: CAWSRDGQPQHF. Drawing the rest from reference TRBV30 and TRBJ1-5, the complete variable domain is SQTIHQWPATLVQPVGSPLSLECTVEGTSNPNLYWYRQAAGRGLQLLFYSVGIGQISSEVPQNLSASRPQDRQFILSSKKLLLSDSGFYLCAWSRDGQPQHFGDGTRLSIL.

V is TRBV14 and J is TRBJ2-3, with D possibly matching TRBD2 (7 bases). The CDR3 consists of 13 residues. The germline V gene encodes CDR1 SGHDN and CDR2 FVKESK. Trimming took 0 bases from V and 12 from J, leaving 13 bases between them. CDR3 loop: CASSQDWGGAQYF. CDR3 bases: TGTGCCAGCAGCCAAGATTGGGGGGGGGCCCAGTATTTT.

This clone was counted only a few times. This chain connects TRBV19 to TRBJ1-1; D gene ambiguous. Germline CDR1 LNHDA, CDR2 SQIVND (reference sequence). CDR3 size: 14 residues. V lost 7 bases to trimming and J lost 0 bases, with 12 bases between them. The CDR3 coding sequence is TGTGCCAGTAATATCGAAGGGCTGAACACTGAAGCTTTCTTT. It yields the protein CASNIEGLNTEAFF. The whole variable domain, remainder taken from reference TRBV19 and TRBJ1-1, is DGGITQSPKYLFRKEGQNVTLSCEQNLNHDAMYWYRQDPGQGLRLIYYSQIVNDFQKGDIAEGYSVSREKKESFPLTVTSAQKNPTAFYLCASNIEGLNTEAFFGQGTRLTVV.